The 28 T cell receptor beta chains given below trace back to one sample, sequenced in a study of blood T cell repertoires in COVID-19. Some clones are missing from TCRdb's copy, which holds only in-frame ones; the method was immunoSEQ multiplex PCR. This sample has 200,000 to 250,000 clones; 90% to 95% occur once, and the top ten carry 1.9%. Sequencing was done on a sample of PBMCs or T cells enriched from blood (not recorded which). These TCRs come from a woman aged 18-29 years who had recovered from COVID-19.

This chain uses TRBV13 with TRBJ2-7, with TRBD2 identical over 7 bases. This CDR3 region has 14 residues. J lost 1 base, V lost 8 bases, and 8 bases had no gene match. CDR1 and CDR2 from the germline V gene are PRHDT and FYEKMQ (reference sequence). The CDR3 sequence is CASATSLASYEQYF. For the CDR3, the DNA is TGTGCCAGCGCGACTAGCTTGGCGTCCTACGAGCAGTACTTC.

CDR3 sequence reads: CASSWDSNTEAFF. CDR3 coding DNA: TGTGCCAGCAGCTGGGACAGTAACACTGAAGCTTTCTTT. The rearrangement joins TRBV5-4 to TRBJ1-1; 7 bases fit TRBD1. Germline-derived CDR1 and CDR2 are SGHNT and YYREEE (reference sequence). V shed 3 bases, J shed 2 bases, and the junction held 1 base outside the gene matches. The CDR3 covers 13 residues.

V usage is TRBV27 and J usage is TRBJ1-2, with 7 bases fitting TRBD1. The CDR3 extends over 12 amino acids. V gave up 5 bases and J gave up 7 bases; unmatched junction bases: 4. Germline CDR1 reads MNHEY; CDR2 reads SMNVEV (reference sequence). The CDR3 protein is CASSRTGSGYTF. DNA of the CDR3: TGTGCCAGCAGTAGGACAGGATCTGGCTACACCTTC.

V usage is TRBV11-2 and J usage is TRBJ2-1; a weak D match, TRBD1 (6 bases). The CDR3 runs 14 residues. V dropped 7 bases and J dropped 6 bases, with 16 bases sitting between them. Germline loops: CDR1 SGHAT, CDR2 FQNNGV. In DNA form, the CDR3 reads TGTGCCAGCACTCAACGGGGACACTTCAATGAGCAGTTCTTC. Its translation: CASTQRGHFNEQFF.

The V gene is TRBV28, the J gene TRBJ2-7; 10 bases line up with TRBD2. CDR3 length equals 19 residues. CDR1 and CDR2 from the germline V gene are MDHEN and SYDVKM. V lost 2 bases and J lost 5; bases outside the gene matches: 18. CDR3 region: CASSLVLTASGRFIHEQYF. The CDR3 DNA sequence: TGTGCCAGCAGTTTAGTTCTGACGGCTAGCGGGAGATTTATCCACGAGCAGTACTTC.

CDR3 in DNA: TGTGCCAGCAGCCCGTGGGACTTTGGTGGCTACACCTTC. Translating it yields CASSPWDFGGYTF. V and J are TRBV11-3 and TRBJ1-2, with D perhaps matching TRBD1 (5 bases). The germline CDR1 and CDR2 sequences are SGHNT and YENEEA. Between the trimmed V and J ends, which lost 5 bases and 7 bases, there was a span of 14 bases. There are 13 residues in the CDR3. Looking up the rest from reference TRBV11-3 and TRBJ1-2 gives the full variable domain: EAGVVQSPRYKIIEKKQPVAFWCNPISGHNTLYWYLQNLGQGPELLIRYENEEAVDDSQLPKDRFSAERLKGVDSTLKIQPAELGDSAVYLCASSPWDFGGYTFGSGTRLTVV.

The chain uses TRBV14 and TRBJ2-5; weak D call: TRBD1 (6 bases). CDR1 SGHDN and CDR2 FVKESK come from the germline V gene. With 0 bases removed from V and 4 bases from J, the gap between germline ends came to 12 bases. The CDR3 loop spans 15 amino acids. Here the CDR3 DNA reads TGTGCCAGCAGCCAAGAGCTAGCAGGGGTAGAGACCCAGTACTTC. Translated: CASSQELAGVETQYF.

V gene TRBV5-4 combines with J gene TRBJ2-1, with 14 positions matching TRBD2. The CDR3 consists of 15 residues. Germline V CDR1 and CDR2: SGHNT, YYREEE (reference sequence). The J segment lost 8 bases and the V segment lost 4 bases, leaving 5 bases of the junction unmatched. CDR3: CASSDGTSGGYEQFF. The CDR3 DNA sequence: TGTGCCAGCAGCGATGGGACTAGCGGGGGTTATGAGCAGTTCTTC.

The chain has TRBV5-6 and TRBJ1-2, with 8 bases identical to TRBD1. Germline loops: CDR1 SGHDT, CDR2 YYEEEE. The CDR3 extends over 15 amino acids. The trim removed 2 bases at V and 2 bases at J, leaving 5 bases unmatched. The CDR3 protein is CASSLYRGLNYGYTF. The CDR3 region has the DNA TGTGCCAGCAGCTTATACAGGGGGTTAAACTATGGCTACACCTTC.

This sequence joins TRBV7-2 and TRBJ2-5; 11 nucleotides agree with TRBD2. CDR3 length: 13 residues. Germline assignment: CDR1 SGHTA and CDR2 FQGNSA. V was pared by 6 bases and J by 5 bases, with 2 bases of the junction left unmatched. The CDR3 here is CASRRLAGETQYF. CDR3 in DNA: TGTGCCAGCAGAAGACTAGCGGGGGAGACCCAGTACTTC.

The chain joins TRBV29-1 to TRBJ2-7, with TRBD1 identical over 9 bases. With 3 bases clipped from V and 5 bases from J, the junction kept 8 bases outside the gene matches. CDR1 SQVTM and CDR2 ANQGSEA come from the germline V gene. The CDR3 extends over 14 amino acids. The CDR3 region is CSVEGHRGPHEQYF. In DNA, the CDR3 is TGCAGCGTTGAGGGCCACAGGGGGCCCCACGAGCAGTACTTC.

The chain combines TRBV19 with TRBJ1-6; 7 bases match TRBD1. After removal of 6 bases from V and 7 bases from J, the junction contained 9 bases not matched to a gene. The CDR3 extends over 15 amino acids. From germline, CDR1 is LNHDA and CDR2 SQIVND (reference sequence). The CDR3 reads CASRVSGQNNSPLHF. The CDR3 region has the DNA TGTGCCAGTAGGGTCTCGGGACAGAACAATTCACCCCTCCACTTT.

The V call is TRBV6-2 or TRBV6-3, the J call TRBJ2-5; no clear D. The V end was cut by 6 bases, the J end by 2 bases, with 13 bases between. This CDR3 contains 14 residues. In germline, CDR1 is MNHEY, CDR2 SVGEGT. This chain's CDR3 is CASSWNFGQETQYF. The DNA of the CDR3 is TGTGCCAGCAGCTGGAACTTCGGGCAAGAGACCCAGTACTTC.

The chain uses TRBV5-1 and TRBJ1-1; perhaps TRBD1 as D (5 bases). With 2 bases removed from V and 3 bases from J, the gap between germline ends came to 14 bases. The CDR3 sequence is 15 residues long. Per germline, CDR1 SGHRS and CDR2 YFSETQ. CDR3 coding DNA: TGCGCCAGCAGCTTCCTGGACGGAGGGGACACTGAAGCTTTCTTT. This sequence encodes CASSFLDGGDTEAFF.

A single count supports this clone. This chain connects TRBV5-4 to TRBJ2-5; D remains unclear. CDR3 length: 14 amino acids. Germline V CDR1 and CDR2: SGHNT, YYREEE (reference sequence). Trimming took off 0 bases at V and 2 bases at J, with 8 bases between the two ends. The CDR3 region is CASSLVLQQETQYF. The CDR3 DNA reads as TGTGCCAGCAGCTTGGTCCTACAGCAAGAGACCCAGTACTTC.

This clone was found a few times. In nucleotides, the CDR3 is TGTGCCAGCAGTTTAGTCAGGGGGAATTCACCCCTCCACTTT. It specifies CASSLVRGNSPLHF. This chain joins TRBV28 and TRBJ1-6, with 7 bases lining up with TRBD1. CDR1 and CDR2 (germline): MDHEN, SYDVKM. The trim removed 2 bases at V and 7 bases at J, leaving 2 bases unmatched. This CDR3 contains 14 residues.

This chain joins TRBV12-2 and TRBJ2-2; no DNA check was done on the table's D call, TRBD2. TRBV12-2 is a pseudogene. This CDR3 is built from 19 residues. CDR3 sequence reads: CASRLARPLAGGYTGELFF. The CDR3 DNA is TGTGCAAGTCGCTTAGCCAGACCCCTAGCGGGGGGCTACACCGGGGAGCTGTTTTTT.

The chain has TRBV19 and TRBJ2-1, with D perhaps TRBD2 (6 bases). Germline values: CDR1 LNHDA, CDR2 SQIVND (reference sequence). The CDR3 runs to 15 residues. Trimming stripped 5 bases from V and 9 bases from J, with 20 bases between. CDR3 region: CASSPHLAGTGEQFF. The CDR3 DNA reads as TGTGCCAGTAGTCCCCATCTGGCGGGGACGGGTGAGCAGTTCTTC.

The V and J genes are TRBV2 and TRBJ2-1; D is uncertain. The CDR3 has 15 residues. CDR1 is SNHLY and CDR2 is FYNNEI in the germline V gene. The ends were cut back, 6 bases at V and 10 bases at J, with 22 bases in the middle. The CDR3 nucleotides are TGTGCCAGCAGCCCAGAGGATAGTACTCACATAGAGCAGTTCTTC. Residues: CASSPEDSTHIEQFF. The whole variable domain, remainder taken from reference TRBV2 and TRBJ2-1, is EPEVTQTPSHQVTQMGQEVILRCVPISNHLYFYWYRQILGQKVEFLVSFYNNEISEKSEIFDDQFSVERPDGSNFTLKIRSTKLEDSAMYFCASSPEDSTHIEQFFGPGTRLTVL.

The CDR3 is CASSYGREAFF. The CDR3 region has the DNA TGTGCCAGCAGCTACGGCAGGGAAGCTTTCTTT. The J gene is TRBJ1-1, the V gene TRBV7-9, with unresolved D. Germline CDR1 SEHNR, CDR2 FQNEAQ (reference sequence). The CDR3 runs 11 residues. V was trimmed by 4 bases and J by 8 bases, leaving 8 bases between them.

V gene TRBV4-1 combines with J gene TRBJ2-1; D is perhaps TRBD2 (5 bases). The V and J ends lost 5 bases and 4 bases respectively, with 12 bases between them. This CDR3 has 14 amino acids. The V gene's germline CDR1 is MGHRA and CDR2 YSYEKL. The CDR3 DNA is TGCGCCAGCAGCGTCGCTAGCCAGTACAATGAGCAGTTCTTC. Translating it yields CASSVASQYNEQFF.

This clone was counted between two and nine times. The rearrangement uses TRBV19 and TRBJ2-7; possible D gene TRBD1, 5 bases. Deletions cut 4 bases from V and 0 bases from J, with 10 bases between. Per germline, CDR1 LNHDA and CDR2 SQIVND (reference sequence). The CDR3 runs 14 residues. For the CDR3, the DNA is TGTGCCAGTAGTACGACAGTGAGCTCCTACGAGCAGTACTTC. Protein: CASSTTVSSYEQYF.

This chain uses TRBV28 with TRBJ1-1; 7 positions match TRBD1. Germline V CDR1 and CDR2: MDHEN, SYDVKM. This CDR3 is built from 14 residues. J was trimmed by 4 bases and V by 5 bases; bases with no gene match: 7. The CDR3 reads CASSPMTGPTEAFF. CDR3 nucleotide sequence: TGTGCCAGCAGTCCTATGACAGGGCCCACTGAAGCTTTCTTT.

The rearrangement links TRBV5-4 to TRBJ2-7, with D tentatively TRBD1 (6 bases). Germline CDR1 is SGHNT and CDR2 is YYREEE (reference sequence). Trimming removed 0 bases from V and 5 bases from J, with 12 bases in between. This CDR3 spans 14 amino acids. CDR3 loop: CASSLGQAWDEQYF. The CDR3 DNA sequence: TGTGCCAGCAGCTTGGGACAGGCCTGGGACGAGCAGTACTTC.

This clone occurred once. CDR3: CATSNPGTGSNEQFF. For the CDR3, the DNA is TGTGCCACCTCAAACCCCGGGACAGGGTCCAATGAGCAGTTCTTC. The V and J genes are TRBV24-1 and TRBJ2-1, with TRBD1 identical over 9 bases. With V trimmed by 9 bases and J by 6 bases, 11 bases remained unmatched. CDR1 is KGHDR and CDR2 is SFDVKD in the germline V gene. This CDR3 comprises 15 residues.

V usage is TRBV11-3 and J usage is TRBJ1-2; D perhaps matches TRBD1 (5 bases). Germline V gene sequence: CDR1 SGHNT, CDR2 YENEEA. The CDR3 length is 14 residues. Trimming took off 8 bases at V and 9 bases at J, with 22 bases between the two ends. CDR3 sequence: CASGNHGGFASYTF. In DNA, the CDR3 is TGTGCCAGCGGCAACCACGGGGGGTTTGCGAGCTACACCTTC.

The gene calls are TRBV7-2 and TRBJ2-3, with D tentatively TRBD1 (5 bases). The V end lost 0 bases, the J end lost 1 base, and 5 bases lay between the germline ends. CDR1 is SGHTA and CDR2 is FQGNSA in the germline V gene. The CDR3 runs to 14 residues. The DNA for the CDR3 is TGTGCCAGCAGCTTAGCGGGGCGCACAGATACGCAGTATTTT. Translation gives CASSLAGRTDTQYF.

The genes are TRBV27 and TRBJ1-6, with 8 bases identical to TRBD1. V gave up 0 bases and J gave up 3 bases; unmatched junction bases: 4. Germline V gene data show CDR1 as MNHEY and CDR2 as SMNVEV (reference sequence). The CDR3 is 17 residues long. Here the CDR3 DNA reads TGTGCCAGCAGTTTATCAACAGGGGGTTACTATAATTCACCCCTCCACTTT. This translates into CASSLSTGGYYNSPLHF.